This T cell receptor beta chain appears in the sequencing data of a study of blood T cell repertoires in COVID-19. Study processing details: By means of reference gene primer amplification, nucleated cell counts were estimated. Sequencing used immunoSEQ multiplex PCR; TCRdb keeps in-frame clones, though not all of them. V and J calls and clone size are those listed in that table; D and trimming were worked out from the DNA. The sample yields more than 250,000 clones, roughly 90% seen once. Per the germline V gene, CDR1 is ENHRY and CDR2 is SYGVKD. The CDR3 extends over 13 amino acids. J lost 8 bases, V lost 6 bases, and 4 bases had no gene match.

This clonotype was sampled from a man aged 18 to 30 who had recovered from COVID-19. The chain recombines TRBV10-3 with TRBJ1-4; 9 bases line up with TRBD1. Sequences were obtained from peripheral blood. The CDR3 protein is CAIRPGQGEKLFF. The CDR3 region has the DNA TGTGCCATCAGGCCCGGACAGGGGGAAAAACTGTTTTTT.